This T cell receptor (beta chain) was captured in a study of post-analysis software for immune sequencing data. Study-wide context: Disease trajectories encompassed relapsing-remitting, secondary progressive and progressive-relapsing multiple sclerosis.

V lost 5 bases to trimming and J lost 3 bases; unmatched junction nucleotides: 8. CDR1 and CDR2 (germline): MNHNS, SASEGT. The CDR3 is 15 residues long. General observations from the study: Batch-matched samples strongly co-clustered by F measure. Higher frequency in patients than in controls was seen for five TRBV segments, with TRBV5-6, TRBV5-1 and TRBV20-1 among them. Multiple sclerosis patients had significantly lower normalized Chao1 diversity than controls.

A note on this clonotype: The antigen is undetermined.

Included in the TCR beta cDNA libraries were unique molecular identifiers. About half a million cDNA molecules were recovered from an input of roughly 0.85 to 10 million T cells. TCRdb used MiXCR to reprocess the PCR reads, holding one entry per CDR3 protein. The sample lists fewer than 550,000 distinct CDR3 sequences; under 40% were seen once. The sequenced sample was blood. The V call is TRBV6-1, the J call TRBJ2-5, with 8 bases fitting TRBD1. The clonotype comes from a girl under 18 with multiple sclerosis. CDR3 region: CASSTDMTGEETQYF. DNA for the CDR3: TGTGCCAGCAGTACCGATATGACAGGGGAAGAGACCCAGTACTTC.